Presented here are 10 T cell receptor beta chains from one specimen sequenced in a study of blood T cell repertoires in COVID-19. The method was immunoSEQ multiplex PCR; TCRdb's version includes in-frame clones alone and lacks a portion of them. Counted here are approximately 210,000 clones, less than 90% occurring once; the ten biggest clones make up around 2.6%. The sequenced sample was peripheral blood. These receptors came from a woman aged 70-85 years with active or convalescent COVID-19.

CDR3 protein: CASSQGQVSYEQYF. The CDR3 coding sequence is TGTGCCAGCTCGCAAGGACAGGTTTCCTACGAGCAGTACTTC. The chain links TRBV18 to TRBJ2-7; TRBD1 matches 7 bases. This CDR3 is built from 14 residues. CDR1 and CDR2 from the germline V gene are KGHSH and LQKENI. V gave up 6 bases and J gave up 1 base; unmatched junction bases: 6.

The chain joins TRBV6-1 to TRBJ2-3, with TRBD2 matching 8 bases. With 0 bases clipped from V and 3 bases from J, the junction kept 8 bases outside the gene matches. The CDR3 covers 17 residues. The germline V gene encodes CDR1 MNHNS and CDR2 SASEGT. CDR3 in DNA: TGTGCCAGCAGTGAAGCGGACGGGAGGGCCGGAACAGATACGCAGTATTTT. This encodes CASSEADGRAGTDTQYF.

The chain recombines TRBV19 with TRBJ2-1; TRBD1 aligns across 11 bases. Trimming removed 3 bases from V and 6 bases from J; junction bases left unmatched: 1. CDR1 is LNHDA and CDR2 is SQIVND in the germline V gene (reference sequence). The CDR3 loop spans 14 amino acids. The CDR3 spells CASSMGQGVNEQFF. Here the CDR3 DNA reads TGTGCCAGTAGTATGGGACAGGGGGTCAATGAGCAGTTCTTC. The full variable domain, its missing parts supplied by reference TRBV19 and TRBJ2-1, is DGGITQSPKYLFRKEGQNVTLSCEQNLNHDAMYWYRQDPGQGLRLIYYSQIVNDFQKGDIAEGYSVSREKKESFPLTVTSAQKNPTAFYLCASSMGQGVNEQFFGPGTRLTVL.

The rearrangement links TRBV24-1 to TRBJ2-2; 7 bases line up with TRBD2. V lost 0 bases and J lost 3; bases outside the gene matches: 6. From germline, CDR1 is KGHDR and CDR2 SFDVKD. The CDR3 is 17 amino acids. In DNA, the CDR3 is TGTGCCACCAGTGATTTGCTTAGCGGGTCGGACACCGGGGAGCTGTTTTTT. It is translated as CATSDLLSGSDTGELFF.

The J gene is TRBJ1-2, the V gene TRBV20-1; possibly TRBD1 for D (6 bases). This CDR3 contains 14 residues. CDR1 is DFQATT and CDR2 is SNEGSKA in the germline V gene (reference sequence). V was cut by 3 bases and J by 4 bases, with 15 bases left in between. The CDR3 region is CSASSQAGAYGYTF. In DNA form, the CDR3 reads TGCAGTGCTAGTTCCCAGGCAGGGGCCTATGGCTACACCTTC.

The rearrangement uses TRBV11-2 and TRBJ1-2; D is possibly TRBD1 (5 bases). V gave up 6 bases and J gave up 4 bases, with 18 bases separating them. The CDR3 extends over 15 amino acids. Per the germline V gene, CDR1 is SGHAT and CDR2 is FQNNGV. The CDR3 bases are TGTGCCAGCAGTTTACGGACCGTCGGGGGCTATGGCTACACCTTC. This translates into CASSLRTVGGYGYTF.

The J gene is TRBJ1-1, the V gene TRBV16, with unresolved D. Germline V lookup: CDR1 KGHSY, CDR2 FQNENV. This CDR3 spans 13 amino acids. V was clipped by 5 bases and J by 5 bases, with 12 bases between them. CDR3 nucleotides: TGTGCCAGCAGCAGGGAGGAGGGTACTGAAGCTTTCTTT. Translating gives CASSREEGTEAFF.

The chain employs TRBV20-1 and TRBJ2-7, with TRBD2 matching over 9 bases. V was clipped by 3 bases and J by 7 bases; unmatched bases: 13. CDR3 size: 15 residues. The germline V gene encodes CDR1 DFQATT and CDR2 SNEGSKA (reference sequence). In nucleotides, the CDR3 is TGCAGTGCTAGTCGCTTGGGACTAGCTTCAGAGGAGCAGTACTTC. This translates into CSASRLGLASEEQYF.

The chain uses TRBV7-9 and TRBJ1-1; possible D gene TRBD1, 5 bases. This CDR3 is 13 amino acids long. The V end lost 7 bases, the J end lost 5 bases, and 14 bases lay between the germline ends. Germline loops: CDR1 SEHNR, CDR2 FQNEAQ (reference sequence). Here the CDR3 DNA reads TGTGCCAGCACAGGACCCTCAGGGACTGAAGCTTTCTTT. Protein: CASTGPSGTEAFF.

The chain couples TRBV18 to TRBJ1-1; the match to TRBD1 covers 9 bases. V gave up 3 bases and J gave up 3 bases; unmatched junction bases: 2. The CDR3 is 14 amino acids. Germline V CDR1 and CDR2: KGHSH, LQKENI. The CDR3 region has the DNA TGTGCCAGCTCACCGACAGGGGGGGACACTGAAGCTTTCTTT. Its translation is CASSPTGGDTEAFF.